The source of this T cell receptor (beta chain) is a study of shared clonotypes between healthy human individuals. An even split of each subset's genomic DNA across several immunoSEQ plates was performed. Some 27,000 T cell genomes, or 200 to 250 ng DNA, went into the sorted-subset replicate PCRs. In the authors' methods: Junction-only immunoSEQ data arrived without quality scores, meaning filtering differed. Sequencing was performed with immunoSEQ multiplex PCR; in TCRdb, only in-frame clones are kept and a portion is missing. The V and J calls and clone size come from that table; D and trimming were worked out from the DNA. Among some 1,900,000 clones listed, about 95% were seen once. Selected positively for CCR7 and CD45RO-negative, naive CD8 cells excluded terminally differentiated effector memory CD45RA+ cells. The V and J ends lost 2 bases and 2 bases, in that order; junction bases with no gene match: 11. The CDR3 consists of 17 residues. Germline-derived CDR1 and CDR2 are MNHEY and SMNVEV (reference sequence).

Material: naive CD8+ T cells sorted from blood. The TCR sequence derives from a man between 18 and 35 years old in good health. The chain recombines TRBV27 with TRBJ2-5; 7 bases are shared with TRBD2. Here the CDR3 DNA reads TGTGCCAGCAGTTTAGTCGGAGGCGGGGGATCACAAGAGACCCAGTACTTC. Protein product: CASSLVGGGGSQETQYF.